This TCR beta chain was identified in a study of T cell responses to AZD1222 COVID-19 vaccine. Broader study findings: Most donors were white British, females outnumbered males, and clonal diversity was possibly underestimated. Recipients of AZD1222 seropositive at baseline numbered only 6 or 7. CD4 TCRs linked to vaccination spanned spike, dominating at 160-218 and 743-854. Repertoires were collected only later (after the peak T cell response had occurred).

J lost 4 bases, V lost 5 bases, and 7 bases had no gene match. The length of the CDR3 is 14 residues. Germline assignment: CDR1 SGHTA and CDR2 FQGNSA. Sequencing used immunoSEQ multiplex PCR; TCRdb keeps in-frame clones, though not all of them. The data contain 130,000 to 150,000 clones, roughly 90% of them singletons. About this clone: Its target is not known.

The clonotype comes from an adult who received the MenACWY meningococcal vaccine as a control. The sequencing here drew on peripheral blood, taken 28 days after the second dose of the MenACWY control vaccine. The V and J genes are TRBV7-2 and TRBJ1-1; the match to TRBD1 covers 7 bases. The CDR3 region is CASSIMGQSTEAFF. The CDR3 DNA sequence: TGTGCCAGCAGCATTATGGGACAGAGCACTGAAGCTTTCTTT.